The present T cell receptor beta chain was sequenced within a study of molecular identifiers for immune sequencing clone quantification. This clonotype showed up many times. The germline V and J ends were trimmed by 0 bases and 5 bases, with 5 bases remaining between them. The CDR3 totals 12 residues. Germline V gene lookup returns CDR1 SGHDT and CDR2 YYEEEE. TCRdb reprocessed the PCR reads with MiXCR, giving one entry per CDR3 protein. The profile shows 40,000 to 65,000 distinct CDR3 sequences, about a third of them singletons. The source of this sequence is a human donor in good health. Some libraries in this study had Jurkat cell RNA spiked in. J is TRBJ1-1 and V is TRBV5-6; D is undetermined. Specimen: naive CD8+ T cells from blood, with Jurkat cell RNA spiked in. As to subset: FACS-sorted CD8+CD4-CCR7+CD45RA+ naive T cells. CDR3 amino acids: CASSLADTEAFF. Here the CDR3 DNA reads TGTGCCAGCAGCTTGGCAGATACTGAAGCTTTCTTT.